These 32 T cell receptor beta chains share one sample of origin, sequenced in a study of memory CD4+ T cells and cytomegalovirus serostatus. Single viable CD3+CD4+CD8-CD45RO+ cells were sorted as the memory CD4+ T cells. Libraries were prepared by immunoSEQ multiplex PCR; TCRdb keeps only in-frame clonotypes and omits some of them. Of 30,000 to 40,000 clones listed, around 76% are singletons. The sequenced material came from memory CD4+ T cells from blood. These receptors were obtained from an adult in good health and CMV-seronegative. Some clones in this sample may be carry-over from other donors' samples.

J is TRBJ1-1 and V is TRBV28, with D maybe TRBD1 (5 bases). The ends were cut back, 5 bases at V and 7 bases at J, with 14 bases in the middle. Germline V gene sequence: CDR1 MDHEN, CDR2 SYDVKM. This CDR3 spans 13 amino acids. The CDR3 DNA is TGTGCCAGCAGTCCCGGTCGGGGCCTTGAAGCTTTCTTT. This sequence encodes CASSPGRGLEAFF.

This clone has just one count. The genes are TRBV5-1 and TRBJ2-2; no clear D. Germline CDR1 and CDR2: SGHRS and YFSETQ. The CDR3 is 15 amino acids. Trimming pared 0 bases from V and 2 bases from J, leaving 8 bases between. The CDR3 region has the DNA TGCGCCAGCAGCTTGGGGCAGGTTAACACCGGGGAGCTGTTTTTT. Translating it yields CASSLGQVNTGELFF.

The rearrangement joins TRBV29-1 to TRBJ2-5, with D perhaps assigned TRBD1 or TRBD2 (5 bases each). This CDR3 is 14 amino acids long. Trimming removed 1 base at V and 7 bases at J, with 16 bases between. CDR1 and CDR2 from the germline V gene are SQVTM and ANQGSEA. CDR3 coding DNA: TGCAGCGTTGAAGGACGGGGCTCGGTGGGGACCCAGTACTTC. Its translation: CSVEGRGSVGTQYF.

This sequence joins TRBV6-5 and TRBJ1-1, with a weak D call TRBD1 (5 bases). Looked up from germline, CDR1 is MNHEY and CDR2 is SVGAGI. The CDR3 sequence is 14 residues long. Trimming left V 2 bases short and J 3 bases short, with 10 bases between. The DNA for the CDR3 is TGTGCCAGCAGTTACGGGGGAGCGGACACTGAAGCTTTCTTT. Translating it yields CASSYGGADTEAFF.

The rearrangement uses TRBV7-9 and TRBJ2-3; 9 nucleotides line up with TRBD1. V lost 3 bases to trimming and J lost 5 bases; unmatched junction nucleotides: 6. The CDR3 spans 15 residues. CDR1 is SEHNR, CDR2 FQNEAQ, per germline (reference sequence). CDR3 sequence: CASSLGQGLRDTQYF. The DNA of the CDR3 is TGTGCCAGCAGCTTGGGACAGGGTCTCCGAGATACGCAGTATTTT. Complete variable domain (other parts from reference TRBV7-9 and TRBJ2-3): DTGVSQNPRHKITKRGQNVTFRCDPISEHNRLYWYRQTLGQGPEFLTYFQNEAQLEKSRLLSDRFSAERPKGSFSTLEIQRTEQGDSAMYLCASSLGQGLRDTQYFGPGTRLTVL.

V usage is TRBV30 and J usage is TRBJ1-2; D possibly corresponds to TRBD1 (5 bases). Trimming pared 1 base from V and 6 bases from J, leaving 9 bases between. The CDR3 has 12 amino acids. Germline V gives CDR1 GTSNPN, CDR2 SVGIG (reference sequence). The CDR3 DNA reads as TGTGCCTGGAGTGGGCAGGGCAATGGCTACACCTTC. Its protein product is CAWSGQGNGYTF.

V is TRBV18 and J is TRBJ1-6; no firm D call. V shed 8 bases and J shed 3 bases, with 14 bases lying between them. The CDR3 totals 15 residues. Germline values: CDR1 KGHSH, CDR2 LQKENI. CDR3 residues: CASAFDNSYNSPLHF. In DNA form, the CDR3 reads TGTGCCAGCGCATTCGACAACAGCTATAATTCACCCCTCCACTTT.

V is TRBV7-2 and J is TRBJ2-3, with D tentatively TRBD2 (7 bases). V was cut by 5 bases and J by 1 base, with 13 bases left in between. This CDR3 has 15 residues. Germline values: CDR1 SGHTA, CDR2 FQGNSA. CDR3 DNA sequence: TGTGCCAGCAGCATGGGGGGGGCTGGCACAGATACGCAGTATTTT. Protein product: CASSMGGAGTDTQYF.

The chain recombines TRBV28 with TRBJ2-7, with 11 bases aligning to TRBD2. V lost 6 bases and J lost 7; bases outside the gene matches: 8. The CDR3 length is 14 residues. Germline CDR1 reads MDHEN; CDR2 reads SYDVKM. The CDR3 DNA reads TGTGCCAGCAGGACTAGCGGGAACCGGGGGGAGCAGTACTTC. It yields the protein CASRTSGNRGEQYF. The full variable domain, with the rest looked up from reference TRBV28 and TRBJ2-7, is DVKVTQSSRYLVKRTGEKVFLECVQDMDHENMFWYRQDPGLGLRLIYFSYDVKMKEKGDIPEGYSVSREKKERFSLILESASTNQTSMYLCASRTSGNRGEQYFGPGTRLTVT.

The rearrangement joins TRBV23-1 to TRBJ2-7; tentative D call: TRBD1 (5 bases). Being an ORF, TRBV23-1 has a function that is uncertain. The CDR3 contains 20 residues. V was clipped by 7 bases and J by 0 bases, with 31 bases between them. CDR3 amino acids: CASTPQGWAGWDQTSYEQYF. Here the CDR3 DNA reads TGCGCCAGCACCCCGCAGGGATGGGCTGGATGGGATCAAACCTCCTACGAGCAGTACTTC.

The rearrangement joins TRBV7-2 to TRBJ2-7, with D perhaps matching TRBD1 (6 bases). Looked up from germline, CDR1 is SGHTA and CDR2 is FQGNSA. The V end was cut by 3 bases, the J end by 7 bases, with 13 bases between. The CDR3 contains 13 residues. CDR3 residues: CASSFETGREQYF. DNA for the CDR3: TGTGCCAGCAGCTTCGAGACAGGAAGGGAGCAGTACTTC. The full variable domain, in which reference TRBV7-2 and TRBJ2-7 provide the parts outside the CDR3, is GAGVSQSPSNKVTEKGKDVELRCDPISGHTALYWYRQSLGQGLEFLIYFQGNSAPDKSGLPSDRFSAERTGGSVSTLTIQRTQQEDSAVYLCASSFETGREQYFGPGTRLTVT.

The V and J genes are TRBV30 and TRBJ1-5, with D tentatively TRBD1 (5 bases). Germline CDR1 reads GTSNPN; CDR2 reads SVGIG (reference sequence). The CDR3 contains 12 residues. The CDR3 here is CAGAGPNQPQHF. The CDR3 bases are TGTGCGGGAGCGGGGCCCAATCAGCCCCAGCATTTT.

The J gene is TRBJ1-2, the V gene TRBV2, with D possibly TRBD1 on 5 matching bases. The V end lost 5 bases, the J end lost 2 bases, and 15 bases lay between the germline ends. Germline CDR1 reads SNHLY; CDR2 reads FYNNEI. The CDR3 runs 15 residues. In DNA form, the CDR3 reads TGTGCCAGCAGTCTAACTATAGACAGCAACTATGGCTACACCTTC. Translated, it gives CASSLTIDSNYGYTF.

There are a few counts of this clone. The CDR3 reads CASSLTSNQPQHF. CDR3 DNA sequence: TGTGCCAGCAGCTTGACGAGCAATCAGCCCCAGCATTTT. The rearrangement links TRBV7-2 to TRBJ1-5; D is unresolved. V shed 3 bases and J shed 1 base, with 4 bases lying between them. Germline CDR1 reads SGHTA; CDR2 reads FQGNSA. This CDR3 is 13 amino acids long.

Here the CDR3 DNA reads TGTGCCAGCAGCTTGGCCACATCTGGGGCCAACGTCCTGACTTTC. This encodes CASSLATSGANVLTF. The chain uses TRBV5-6 and TRBJ2-6; D is unclear. V dropped 0 bases and J dropped 1 base, with 5 bases sitting between them. The CDR3 is 15 residues long. Per the germline V gene, CDR1 is SGHDT and CDR2 is YYEEEE.

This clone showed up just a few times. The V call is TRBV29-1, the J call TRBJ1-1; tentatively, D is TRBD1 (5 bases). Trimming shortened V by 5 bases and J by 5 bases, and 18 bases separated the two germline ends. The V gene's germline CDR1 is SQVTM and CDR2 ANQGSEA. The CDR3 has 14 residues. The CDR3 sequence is CSVWVGRVGTEAFF. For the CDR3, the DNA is TGCAGCGTTTGGGTGGGCAGGGTGGGAACTGAAGCTTTCTTT.

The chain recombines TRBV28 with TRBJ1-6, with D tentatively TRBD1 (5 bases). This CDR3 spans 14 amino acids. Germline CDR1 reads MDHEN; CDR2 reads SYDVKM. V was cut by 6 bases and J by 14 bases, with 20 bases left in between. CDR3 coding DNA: TGTGCCAGCAGGACTGGGGAGGGACCCTCAGCCCTCCACTTT. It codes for CASRTGEGPSALHF.

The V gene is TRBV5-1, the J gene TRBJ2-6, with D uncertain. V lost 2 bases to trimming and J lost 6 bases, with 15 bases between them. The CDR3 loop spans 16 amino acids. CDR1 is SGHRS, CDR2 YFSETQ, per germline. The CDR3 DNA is TGCGCCAGCAGCTTACCGGCGCAGCCAGAGGCCAACGTCCTGACTTTC. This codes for CASSLPAQPEANVLTF.

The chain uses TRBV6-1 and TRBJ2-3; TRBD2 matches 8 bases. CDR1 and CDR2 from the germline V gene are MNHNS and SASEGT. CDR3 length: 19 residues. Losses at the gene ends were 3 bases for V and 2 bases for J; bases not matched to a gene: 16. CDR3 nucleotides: TGTGCCAGCAGTGACCCAGCCTGGGGGCCTAGCGGGTTCACAGATACGCAGTATTTT. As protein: CASSDPAWGPSGFTDTQYF.

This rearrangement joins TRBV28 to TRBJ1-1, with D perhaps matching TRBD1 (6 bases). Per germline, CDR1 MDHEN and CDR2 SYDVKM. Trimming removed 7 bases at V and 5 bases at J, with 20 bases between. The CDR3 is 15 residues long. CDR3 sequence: CASIPTGTGETEAFF. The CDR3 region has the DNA TGTGCCAGCATCCCTACAGGGACGGGGGAGACTGAAGCTTTCTTT.

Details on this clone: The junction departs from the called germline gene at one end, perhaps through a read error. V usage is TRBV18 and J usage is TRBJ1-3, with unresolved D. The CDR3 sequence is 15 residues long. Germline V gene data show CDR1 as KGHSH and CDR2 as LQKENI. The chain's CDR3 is CASSPAAYSGNTIYF. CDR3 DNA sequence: TGTGCCAGCTCACCCGCAGCCTACTCTGGAAACACCATATACTTT.

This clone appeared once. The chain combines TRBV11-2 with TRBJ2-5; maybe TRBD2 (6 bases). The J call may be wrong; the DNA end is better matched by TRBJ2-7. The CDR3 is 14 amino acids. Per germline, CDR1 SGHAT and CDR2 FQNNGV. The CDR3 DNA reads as TGTGCCAGCAGCAGTCGCGGGGCCACCTACGAGCAGTACTTC. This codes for CASSSRGATYEQYF.

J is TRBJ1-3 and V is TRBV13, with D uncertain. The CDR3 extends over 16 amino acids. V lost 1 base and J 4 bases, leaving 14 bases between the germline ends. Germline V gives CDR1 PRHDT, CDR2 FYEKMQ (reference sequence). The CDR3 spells CASSLEVRSYGNTIYF. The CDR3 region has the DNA TGTGCCAGCAGCTTAGAAGTCCGCAGCTACGGAAACACCATATATTTT.

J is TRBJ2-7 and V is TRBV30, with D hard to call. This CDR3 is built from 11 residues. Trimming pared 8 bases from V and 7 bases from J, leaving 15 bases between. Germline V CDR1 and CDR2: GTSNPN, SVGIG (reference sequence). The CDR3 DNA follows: TGTGCCGGCCGCCATTCGAGGGAGCAGTACTTC. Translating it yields CAGRHSREQYF.

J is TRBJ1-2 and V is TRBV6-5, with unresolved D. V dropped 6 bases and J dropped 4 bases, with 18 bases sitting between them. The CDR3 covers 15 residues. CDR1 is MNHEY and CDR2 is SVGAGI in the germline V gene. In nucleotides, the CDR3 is TGTGCCAGCAGGACCGGTGTAGGGCAACTCTATGGCTACACCTTC. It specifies CASRTGVGQLYGYTF.

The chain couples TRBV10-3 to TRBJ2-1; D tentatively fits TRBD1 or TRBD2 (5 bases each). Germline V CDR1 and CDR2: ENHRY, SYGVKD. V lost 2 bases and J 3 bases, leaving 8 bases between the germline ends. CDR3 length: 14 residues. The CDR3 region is CAISEGGIYNEQFF. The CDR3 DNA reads TGTGCCATCAGTGAGGGGGGAATCTACAATGAGCAGTTCTTC.

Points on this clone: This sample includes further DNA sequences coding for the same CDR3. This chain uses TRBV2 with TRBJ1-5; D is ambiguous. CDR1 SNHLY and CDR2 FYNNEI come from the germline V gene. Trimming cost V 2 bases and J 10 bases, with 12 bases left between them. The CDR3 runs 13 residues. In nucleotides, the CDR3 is TGTGCCAGCAGTGAATCAAACTGGGCCCCCCAGCATTTT. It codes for CASSESNWAPQHF.

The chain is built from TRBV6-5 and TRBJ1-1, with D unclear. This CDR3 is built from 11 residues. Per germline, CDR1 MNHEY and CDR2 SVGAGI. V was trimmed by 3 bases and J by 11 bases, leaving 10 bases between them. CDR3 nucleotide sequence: TGTGCCAGCAGTTATAATGATATGGCTTTCTTT. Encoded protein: CASSYNDMAFF.

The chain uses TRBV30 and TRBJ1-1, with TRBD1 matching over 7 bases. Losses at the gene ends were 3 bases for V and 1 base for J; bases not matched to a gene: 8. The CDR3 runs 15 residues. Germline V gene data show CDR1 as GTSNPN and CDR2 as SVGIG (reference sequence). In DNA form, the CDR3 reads TGTGCCTGGAGCTGGGGGGGACAGTCGAACACTGAAGCTTTCTTT. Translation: CAWSWGGQSNTEAFF. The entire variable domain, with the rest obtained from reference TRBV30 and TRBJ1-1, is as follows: SQTIHQWPATLVQPVGSPLSLECTVEGTSNPNLYWYRQAAGRGLQLLFYSVGIGQISSEVPQNLSASRPQDRQFILSSKKLLLSDSGFYLCAWSWGGQSNTEAFFGQGTRLTVV.

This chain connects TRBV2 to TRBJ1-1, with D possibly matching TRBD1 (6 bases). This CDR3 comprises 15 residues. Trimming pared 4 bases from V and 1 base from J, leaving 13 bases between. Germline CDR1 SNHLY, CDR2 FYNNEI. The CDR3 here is CASSGDRPSNTEAFF. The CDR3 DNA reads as TGTGCCAGCAGTGGAGACAGGCCCTCGAACACTGAAGCTTTCTTT.

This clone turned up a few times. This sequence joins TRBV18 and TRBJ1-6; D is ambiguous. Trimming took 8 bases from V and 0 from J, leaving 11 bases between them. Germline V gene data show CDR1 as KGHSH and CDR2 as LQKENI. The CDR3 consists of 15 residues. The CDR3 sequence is CASQERGSYNSPLHF. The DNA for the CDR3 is TGTGCCAGCCAGGAGCGGGGCTCCTATAATTCACCCCTCCACTTT.

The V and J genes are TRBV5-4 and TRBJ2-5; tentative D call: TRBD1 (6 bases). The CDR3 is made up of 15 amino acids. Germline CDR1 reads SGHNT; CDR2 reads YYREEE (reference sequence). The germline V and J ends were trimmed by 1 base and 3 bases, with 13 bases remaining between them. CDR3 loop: CASSLQARGKETQYF. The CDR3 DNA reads TGTGCCAGCAGCTTGCAGGCTAGGGGGAAAGAGACCCAGTACTTC.